The 15 T cell receptor beta chains below come from one sample, sequenced in a study of cytomegalovirus exposure and HLA in healthy donors. Primers included in the PCR were 60 Vbeta and 13 Jbeta primers. Using immunoSEQ multiplex PCR, the repertoire was profiled, and TCRdb retains in-frame clones only, with some absent. The table records about 150,000 clones, 75% of them present only once. Material for sequencing was PBMCs. These receptors were taken from a man aged 18 to 30 in good health and CMV-seropositive.

This chain connects TRBV6-4 to TRBJ2-3; 9 bases are a match to TRBD2. The CDR3 totals 13 residues. CDR1 is MRHNA, CDR2 SNTAGT, per germline. Germline trimming cut 6 bases from V and 7 bases from J; bases unmatched to any gene: 5. CDR3 sequence (DNA): TGTGCCAGCAGATATGGACTAGCGAATACGCAGTATTTT. Protein sequence: CASRYGLANTQYF.

The chain links TRBV2 to TRBJ2-1; TRBD2 aligns across 11 bases. This CDR3 is 16 amino acids long. With V trimmed by 7 bases and J by 5 bases, 10 bases remained unmatched. CDR1 is SNHLY, CDR2 FYNNEI, per germline. The CDR3 spells CASNGGSGRAHNEQFF. The CDR3 DNA reads as TGTGCCAGCAACGGCGGTAGCGGGAGGGCCCACAATGAGCAGTTCTTC.

The gene calls are TRBV28 and TRBJ2-7, with TRBD2 identical over 16 bases. The CDR3 covers 17 residues. The junction had 8 bases not matched to a gene; V was cut back by 4 bases and J by 5 bases. Germline values: CDR1 MDHEN, CDR2 SYDVKM. Here the CDR3 DNA reads TGTGCCAGCAGTTGGGGACTAGCGGGAGGGTCGGTTGACGAGCAGTACTTC. Encoded protein: CASSWGLAGGSVDEQYF.

This clone has only one observation. This rearrangement joins TRBV6-5 to TRBJ1-2; TRBD1 matches 8 bases. Trimming took 0 bases from V and 3 from J; bases not matched to a gene: 3. CDR1 and CDR2 from the germline V gene are MNHEY and SVGAGI. This CDR3 has 15 residues. CDR3 amino acids: CASSYSRTGHYGYTF. The CDR3 DNA reads TGTGCCAGCAGTTACTCCCGGACAGGGCACTATGGCTACACCTTC.

This clone was detected only a few times. CDR3 region: CASSPTRTYNEQFF. The CDR3 bases are TGTGCCAGCAGTCCTACTAGAACTTACAATGAGCAGTTCTTC. The V gene is TRBV27, the J gene TRBJ2-1; D might be TRBD2 (5 bases). The V end was cut by 5 bases, the J end by 4 bases, with 12 bases between. In germline, CDR1 is MNHEY, CDR2 SMNVEV (reference sequence). CDR3 length equals 14 residues.

The chain uses TRBV27 and TRBJ2-1, with unresolved D. V lost 0 bases and J 7 bases, leaving 16 bases between the germline ends. CDR3 length: 16 residues. Germline values: CDR1 MNHEY, CDR2 SMNVEV (reference sequence). The CDR3 region has the DNA TGTGCCAGCAGTTTATCGGCCGGAGACCGAATTAATGAGCAGTTCTTC. It translates to CASSLSAGDRINEQFF.

The rearrangement links TRBV12-2 to TRBJ1-4; no check of the table's D call, TRBD1, against the DNA was made. TRBV12-2 counts as a pseudogene. This CDR3 has 16 amino acids. The CDR3 coding sequence is TGTGCAAGTCGCTTCGATCGGGACAGTTCTAATGAAAAACTGTTTTTT. Translating gives CASRFDRDSSNEKLFF.

As regards this clone: At one end the junction does not follow the germline gene, possibly because of a read error. This chain connects TRBV6-5 to TRBJ1-2, with D possibly TRBD1 on 6 matching bases. This CDR3 has 15 amino acids. Germline CDR1 reads MNHEY; CDR2 reads SVGAGI. CDR3 sequence (DNA): TGTGCCAGCAGCCGAGCCAGGACTCTACAGGGTGGCTACCCCTTC. Encoded protein: CASSRARTLQGGYPF.

This clone was recorded a few times. The J gene is TRBJ2-5, the V gene TRBV19; tentative D call: TRBD2 (6 bases). The length of the CDR3 is 15 residues. V dropped 5 bases and J dropped 2 bases, with 15 bases sitting between them. Germline V gene data show CDR1 as LNHDA and CDR2 as SQIVND (reference sequence). The CDR3 DNA follows: TGTGCCAGTAGTGACCTTTTGGGACTTCAAGAGACCCAGTACTTC. Translation gives CASSDLLGLQETQYF. The variable domain in full, with the rest retrieved from reference TRBV19 and TRBJ2-5, is DGGITQSPKYLFRKEGQNVTLSCEQNLNHDAMYWYRQDPGQGLRLIYYSQIVNDFQKGDIAEGYSVSREKKESFPLTVTSAQKNPTAFYLCASSDLLGLQETQYFGPGTRLLVL.

In this sample, this clone turned up once. The rearrangement uses TRBV6-5 and TRBJ1-1; tentative D call: TRBD1 (5 bases). In germline, CDR1 is MNHEY, CDR2 SVGAGI. The V end was cut by 0 bases, the J end by 4 bases, with 12 bases between. The CDR3 is 15 residues long. The DNA of the CDR3 is TGTGCCAGCAGTTACTCGTCGCGGGGGGTCACTGAAGCTTTCTTT. Its protein product is CASSYSSRGVTEAFF.

The J gene is TRBJ2-5, the V gene TRBV7-3; 10 bases align to TRBD2. Trimming took 2 bases from V and 1 from J; bases not matched to a gene: 4. Germline CDR1 is SGHTA and CDR2 is FQGTGA. There are 16 residues in the CDR3. CDR3 coding DNA: TGTGCCAGCAGCTTAGGGCTAGCGGGAGTCCAAGAGACCCAGTACTTC. This codes for CASSLGLAGVQETQYF.

This rearrangement joins TRBV15 to TRBJ2-1; tentative D call: TRBD2 (6 bases). From germline, CDR1 is LNHNV and CDR2 YYDKDF (reference sequence). The CDR3 sequence is 14 residues long. Trimming stripped 0 bases from V and 6 bases from J, with 9 bases between. The DNA for the CDR3 is TGTGCCACCAGCAGAGATCTGGGGGGCAATGAGCAGTTCTTC. This codes for CATSRDLGGNEQFF.

The genes are TRBV28 and TRBJ1-3; TRBD1 is a possible D gene (6 bases). With 8 bases removed from V and 0 bases from J, the gap between germline ends came to 14 bases. The germline CDR1 and CDR2 sequences are MDHEN and SYDVKM. This CDR3 has 15 amino acids. Here the CDR3 DNA reads TGTGCCAGCCATAGGGGGGGGAGCTCTGGAAACACCATATATTTT. Translating it yields CASHRGGSSGNTIYF.

The chain couples TRBV27 to TRBJ2-7; 11 bases map to TRBD2. This CDR3 contains 16 residues. With V trimmed by 5 bases and J by 0 bases, 6 bases remained unmatched. CDR1 and CDR2 from the germline V gene are MNHEY and SMNVEV (reference sequence). CDR3 coding DNA: TGTGCCAGCAGTAAACAGACTAGCGGGGACTCCTACGAGCAGTACTTC. Protein sequence: CASSKQTSGDSYEQYF.

The rearrangement joins TRBV30 to TRBJ1-2; unclear D gene. From germline, CDR1 is GTSNPN and CDR2 SVGIG (reference sequence). The CDR3 sequence is 12 residues long. The V and J ends lost 0 bases and 4 bases respectively, with 6 bases between them. The CDR3 nucleotides are TGTGCCTGGAGTGTACACAGCTATGGCTACACCTTC. It is translated as CAWSVHSYGYTF.